This T cell receptor beta chain was sequenced in a study of shared clonotypes between healthy human individuals (dated by TCRdb to the early 2020s). For the study in its entirety: A couple of women and three men aged 18 to 49 years were included in the cohort. Between about 0.8 and 8.9 billion PBMCs per donor were obtained by leukapheresis. Different laboratories and diverse techniques were used to prepare libraries and sequence TCR repertoires, to increase sequencing depth and limit assay-specific biases. For each donor, three plates each were used for CD4 naive and CD4 memory, two plates were used for CD8 naive, and one plate was used for CD8 memory. Blood TCR repertoires of a handful of healthy adults were deeply sequenced to estimate repertoire size and the extent of clonotype sharing between individuals. Study-level results and caveats: Sharing across several donors was observed for 4.5% to 6.5% of naive CD4, less than 4% of naive CD8, around 2.5% of memory CD4, and 0.4% of memory CD8 clonotypes. Estimated clonotype richness was generally larger for naive than for memory subsets. Higher generation probabilities were observed for clonotypes shared by all four sorted-subset donors than for non-shared clonotypes. Sampling was restricted to blood, and TCR repertoires in tissue are likely to differ from TCR repertoires in blood. Incomplete sequencing was indicated by rarefaction of sorted-subset datasets, despite the large sequencing depth. The small number of donors limited the genetic and exposure-history diversity represented. Based on pairwise subsampling, the degree of clonotype sharing among donors was expected to be affected by sequencing depth.

As concerns this clone: Its antigen is currently not known. The record has no base qualities; no much larger clone is one base away.

V gives up 6 bases and J gives up 2 bases, and the segment between their germline ends measures 15 bases. According to the germline V gene, CDR1 reads ENHRY and CDR2 reads SYGVKD. There are 15 amino acids in the CDR3, from cysteine to phenylalanine inclusive. CDR3 DNA is the only sequence kept; it has 45 bases, read in frame from the first base. Donors were healthy HIV-negative adults with no recently reported acute infections or vaccinations. Every donor was a Caucasian adult living in Nashville, Tennessee, USA. CD4+ T cells were enriched by magnetic negative selection, after which naive cells were positively selected on CD45RA and the negative fraction was taken as the memory subset. Blood was obtained by leukapheresis, after which PBMCs were separated by Ficoll-Histopaque density gradient centrifugation and cryopreserved in liquid nitrogen vapor phase. Purity and quantity of every magnetically sorted T cell population were checked by analytical flow cytometry. Genomic DNA was isolated from every sorted fraction and measured by UV absorbance on a Nanodrop 2000c.

TCR CDR3 regions were amplified from genomic DNA by multiplex PCR using the deep immunoSEQ assay. For each cell subset, the extracted genomic DNA was distributed evenly across all wells of several immunoSEQ 96-well plates, and each plate served as one replicate. For sorted subsets, around 0.2 ug of genomic DNA, equivalent to some 30,000 T cell genomes, went into each replicate PCR. The purified libraries were quantified using a Qubit 3.0 fluorometer, sized with a Bioanalyzer 2100, and then quantified again using the KAPA Library Quantification kit. Every immunoSEQ 96-well plate was sequenced on a separate single-read 150-cycle Illumina NextSeq 550 flow cell. Regarding the original processing steps: Because the immunoSEQ output included only junctional sequences and no quality scores, the filtering could not be the same as the filtering used for full-length reads. To assign V/J genes and CDR3, sequences were annotated using PyIR, a Python wrapper for IgBLAST v1.9, with IMGT germline references. Reads with weak V/J assignments (E-value above 1e-6), missing CDR3, stop codons, out-of-frame junctions, or ambiguous translated residues were removed. V3J clonotypes were defined by identical inferred V gene, J gene, and CDR3 amino acid sequence. Percentage overlap between repertoires was computed as shared unique clonotypes divided by the size of the smaller repertoire. RTK rarefaction, the Chao1 estimator, and Recon v2.1 estimates of unobserved clonotypes were used to assess repertoire richness. OLGA was used to compute generation probabilities for all TCRbeta clonotypes that the gDNA method yielded from a handful of donors. The table comes from immuneACCESS by way of TCRdb, which keeps in-frame sequences with V and J called. Part of the clones is missing from these tables; in studies checked, under half for an unresolved V gene and the rest for unknown reasons. The V and J calls and clone size come from that table; D and trimming were worked out from the DNA. This sample is represented by 1.6 million or so clones; roughly 96% of them were singletons. Of the sample, roughly 1.2% falls within the top ten clones.

The sample was naive CD4+ T cells sorted from blood. In light of the paper, this sample's cell subset or site label describes: CD45RA+ positively selected. The receptor was isolated from a young man in good health. Recombination linked TRBV10-3 to TRBJ2-3; perhaps TRBD2 is the D gene, with 5 bases matching. The DNA sequence is as follows: TGTGCCATCAGCCCTGGACGGGATCCCACAGATACGCAGTATTTT. Translation gives CAISPGRDPTDTQYF.